One TCR beta chain is described in this entry. Antigen specificity is unknown. The entry originates in a study of T cell responses to AZD1222 COVID-19 vaccine. Using immunoSEQ multiplex PCR, the repertoire was profiled, and TCRdb retains in-frame clones only, with some absent. The sample has about 110,000 clones; 94% are singletons. General study results and limits: The study found vaccine-associated CD4 TCRs spanning spike, dominant at 160-218 and 743-854.

The germline V and J ends were trimmed by 3 bases and 7 bases, with 13 bases remaining between them. Looked up from germline, CDR1 is MNHEY and CDR2 is SVGAGI. This CDR3 is built from 15 residues. The material sequenced was peripheral blood, taken 28 days after the second AZD1222 dose. This chain joins TRBV6-5 and TRBJ1-6; D perhaps matches TRBD1 (6 bases). The receptor was derived from an adult who received the AZD1222 COVID-19 vaccine. The CDR3 bases are TGTGCCAGCAGTTATGAGGGGGGAAGAAATTCACCCCTCCACTTT. Translating gives CASSYEGGRNSPLHF.